A selection of T cell receptor beta chains follows, all from one sample in a study of T cell clonotyping in hematopoietic cell transplantation. Using immunoSEQ multiplex PCR, the repertoire was profiled, and TCRdb retains in-frame clones only, with some absent. The sample contains about 80,000 clones, 95% to 97% of which appear only once. The sequenced sample was peripheral blood mononuclear cells, obtained before stem cell transplant. The receptors stem from a woman between 45 and 60 years old with acute myeloid leukemia. Some clones in this sample may be carry-over from other donors' samples. Both conserved end residues are trimmed from each CDR3.

13	TRBV11-2	ASSLDLSGANVLT
15	TRBV19	ASSIGRDRVIHQPQH
10	TRBV19	ASSDPETEAF
12	TRBV5-1	ASSSGQGDSPLH
16	TRBV10-3	ATPSVGGLNSGANVLT
13	TRBV6-1	ASSGTSGGADTQY
12	TRBV19	ASKGDRPNTEAF
13	TRBV6-4	AAGRIQRETYEQY
13	TRBV27	ASARKVNAPYEQY
11	TRBV6-5	ASSYSGSYEQY
12	TRBV7-9	ASSPSAGNSPLH
15	TRBV7-6	ASSGRLGLAGDQTQY
12	TRBV5-1	ASSLGGKNQPQH
12	TRBV5-4	ASSLGDRGAEAF
10	TRBV6-5	ASRRDITEAF
11	TRBV6-5	ASMGRVGQPQH
9	TRBV7-2	ASRSEYTQY
10	TRBV5-4	ASSFRADTQY
16	TRBV5-6	ASSFVGDEWLAKNIQY
9	TRBV2	ARRDGYGYT
13	TRBV7-2	ASSRDWGSGNTIY
11	TRBV28	ASSLVRNYGYT
12	TRBV27	ASSSYRGNEKLF
15	TRBV14	ASSQDFTTGANYEQY
10	TRBV19	ASSIVRAEQH
12	TRBV5-1	ASMRQTSSYEQY